Listed below are T cell receptor beta chains from one sample, sequenced in a study of shared clonotypes between healthy human individuals. Here immunoSEQ multiplex PCR was the method, and the copy in TCRdb shows in-frame clones only, minus some. The table records about 770,000 clones, over 60% of them present only once. Material: memory CD4+ T cells sorted from blood. The receptors originated from a woman in her 30s in good health. Both conserved end residues are part of each CDR3. Each record gives: clone size, J gene, V gene, D gene, CDR3 protein, CDR3 DNA. The D gene is left open where the match is weak. Clone sizes are given selectively: once, few, many, or a class where the clone is expanded.

NA,TRBJ2-7,TRBV29-1,NA,CSVGGRTALGLHEQYF,TGCAGCGTTGGGGGTAGGACGGCCCTAGGGCTCCACGAGCAGTACTTC
NA,TRBJ2-1,TRBV10-3,TRBD2,CAIGTWEGLYNEQFF,TGTGCCATCGGAACATGGGAGGGCCTGTACAATGAGCAGTTCTTC
once,TRBJ2-3,TRBV9,TRBD2,CASSSPGLAGEGTQYF,TGTGCCAGCAGCTCTCCGGGACTAGCGGGAGAAGGTACGCAGTATTTT
NA,TRBJ2-2,TRBV11-3,NA,CASSLMGGTGELFF,TGTGCCAGCAGCTTAATGGGGGGTACCGGGGAGCTGTTTTTT
NA,TRBJ2-3,TRBV19,NA,CASSLGLTSTDTQYF,TGTGCCAGTAGTTTGGGACTGACTAGCACAGATACGCAGTATTTT
NA,TRBJ2-2,TRBV27,TRBD2,CASSFRTSGRWTGELFF,TGTGCCAGCAGTTTTCGGACTAGCGGGAGGTGGACCGGGGAGCTGTTTTTT
NA,TRBJ1-4,TRBV28,NA,CASSLGGAGEKLFF,TGTGCCAGCAGTTTAGGGGGGGCAGGTGAAAAACTGTTTTTT
NA,TRBJ2-1,TRBV6-1,TRBD2,CASSERGRAIAEQFF,TGTGCCAGCAGTGAACGGGGGAGGGCCATTGCTGAGCAGTTCTTC
NA,TRBJ2-5,TRBV28,NA,CASSSRAGKGGSETQYF,TGTGCCAGCAGTTCCCGGGCGGGCAAGGGGGGGTCGGAGACCCAGTACTTC
NA,TRBJ1-1,TRBV14,NA,CASSRQVYTEAFF,TGTGCCAGCAGCCGACAGGTATATACTGAAGCTTTCTTT
NA,TRBJ2-5,TRBV4-1,TRBD2,CASSRLAGEAETQYF,TGCGCCAGCAGCCGACTAGCGGGAGAGGCTGAGACCCAGTACTTC
NA,TRBJ1-1,TRBV6-5,NA,CASSSRLYEAFF,TGTGCCAGCAGTTCCAGACTGTATGAAGCTTTCTTT
NA,TRBJ1-5,TRBV7-2,NA,CASTLAPPWWPASHQPQHF,TGTGCCAGCACCTTAGCCCCTCCCTGGTGGCCAGCCAGTCACCAGCCCCAGCATTTT
NA,TRBJ1-5,TRBV6-1,TRBD1,CASSDGQGGNQPQHF,TGTGCCAGCAGTGATGGACAGGGGGGCAATCAGCCCCAGCATTTT
NA,TRBJ2-3,TRBV6-5,TRBD1,CASSSGTGKHF,TGTGCCAGCAGTTCCGGGACAGGGAAGCATTTT
NA,TRBJ1-1,TRBV29-1,NA,CSVYKNTEAFF,TGCAGCGTTTATAAGAACACTGAAGCTTTCTTT
few,TRBJ1-1,TRBV19,NA,CASRQGWTEAFF,TGTGCCAGTCGGCAGGGGTGGACTGAAGCTTTCTTT
many,TRBJ2-1,TRBV11-3,NA,CASSLGADNEQFF,TGTGCCAGCAGCTTAGGGGCCGACAATGAGCAGTTCTTC
NA,TRBJ2-1,TRBV10-3,NA,CAISLESYNEQFF,TGTGCCATCAGTCTAGAGTCCTACAATGAGCAGTTCTTC
NA,TRBJ2-3,TRBV5-4,TRBD2,CASSKRKSGRAIDTQYF,TGTGCCAGCAGCAAGAGGAAAAGCGGGAGGGCAATAGATACGCAGTATTTT
once,TRBJ2-5,TRBV28,NA,CATVYQETQYF,TGTGCCACAGTGTACCAAGAGACCCAGTACTTC
NA,TRBJ2-5,TRBV18,NA,CASSQRTRSLGQETQYF,TGTGCCAGCTCACAACGAACCCGCTCCTTAGGGCAAGAGACCCAGTACTTC
few,TRBJ1-1,TRBV12-5,NA,CASGLVLGAQDTEAFF,TGTGCTAGTGGTTTGGTACTGGGGGCGCAGGACACTGAAGCTTTCTTT
NA,TRBJ2-7,TRBV28,NA,CASSPGGLKEQYF,TGTGCCAGCAGTCCCGGGGGACTCAAAGAGCAGTACTTC
NA,TRBJ2-7,TRBV5-6,NA,CASSLGVGVSYEQYF,TGTGCCAGCAGCTTGGGCGTCGGGGTCTCCTACGAGCAGTACTTC
NA,TRBJ2-2,TRBV29-1,NA,CSVERRITGELFF,TGCAGCGTTGAACGGAGAATCACCGGGGAGCTGTTTTTT
once,TRBJ2-6,TRBV23-1,NA,CASSQSIEGTSSGANVLTF,TGCGCCAGCAGTCAATCTATCGAGGGAACCTCCTCTGGGGCCAACGTCCTGACTTTC
NA,TRBJ1-2,TRBV5-4,NA,CASSVGGDLFYGYTF,TGTGCCAGCAGCGTGGGGGGGGACCTCTTTTATGGCTACACCTTC
NA,TRBJ2-3,TRBV28,NA,CASSLPLNRGTDTQYF,TGTGCCAGCAGTTTACCCCTCAACAGGGGCACAGATACGCAGTATTTT
NA,TRBJ2-6,TRBV2,NA,CASSQGSGANVLTF,TGTGCCAGCAGTCAGGGTTCCGGGGCCAACGTCCTGACTTTC
many,TRBJ2-1,TRBV5-8,NA,CASSDKGHSSYNEQFF,TGTGCCAGCAGCGATAAGGGACATTCTTCCTACAATGAGCAGTTCTTC
NA,TRBJ2-1,TRBV29-1,NA,CSVRPGPSSYNEQFF,TGCAGCGTACGACCGGGGCCTAGCTCCTACAATGAGCAGTTCTTC
NA,TRBJ1-4,TRBV19,NA,CASSMWVYEKLFF,TGTGCCAGTAGTATGTGGGTGTATGAAAAACTGTTTTTT
once,TRBJ1-2,TRBV4-2,NA,CASSQAGINGYTF,TGTGCCAGCAGCCAAGCTGGGATCAATGGCTACACCTTC
few,TRBJ2-7,TRBV19,TRBD2,CASSIDGRRHEQYF,TGTGCCAGTAGTATAGACGGGAGGCGCCACGAGCAGTACTTC
NA,TRBJ2-1,TRBV9,NA,CASTSSYNEQFF,TGTGCCAGCACCTCCTCCTACAATGAGCAGTTCTTC
NA,TRBJ2-2,TRBV19,NA,CASKHLFRGVGGMNTGELFF,TGTGCCAGTAAACATCTTTTTAGGGGCGTTGGGGGAATGAACACCGGGGAGCTGTTTTTT
many,TRBJ2-5,TRBV27,NA,CASSKVQGTQYF,TGTGCCAGCAGTAAGGTCCAGGGGACCCAGTACTTC
NA,TRBJ2-5,TRBV18,TRBD1,CASSPRRQGLETQYF,TGTGCCAGCTCACCGAGGAGACAGGGGTTAGAGACCCAGTACTTC
once,TRBJ1-5,TRBV7-6,NA,CASSLAGGNQPQHF,TGTGCCAGCAGCTTGGCAGGGGGCAATCAGCCCCAGCATTTT
once,TRBJ2-2,TRBV11-3,NA,CASSLAPTAGELFF,TGTGCCAGCAGCTTAGCCCCTACTGCCGGGGAGCTGTTTTTT
many,TRBJ2-2,TRBV4-2,NA,CASSQDRRSGQNTGELFF,TGTGCCAGCAGCCAAGATCGAAGGTCGGGACAGAACACCGGGGAGCTGTTTTTT
NA,TRBJ1-2,TRBV11-1,TRBD1,CASSPRQGNYGYTF,TGTGCCAGCAGCCCTAGACAGGGGAACTATGGCTACACCTTC
NA,TRBJ2-6,TRBV4-1,NA,CASSQGRRGGGANVLTF,TGCGCCAGCAGCCAAGGTCGCCGTGGGGGAGGGGCCAACGTCCTGACTTTC
NA,TRBJ2-1,TRBV28,NA,CASSTHLGRVEQFF,TGTGCCAGCAGTACCCATCTGGGGAGAGTTGAGCAGTTCTTC
NA,TRBJ1-5,TRBV7-9,NA,CASSLQSDQPQHF,TGTGCCAGCAGCTTACAGTCAGATCAGCCCCAGCATTTT
NA,TRBJ2-7,TRBV5-1,TRBD1,CASSLRGPYEQYF,TGCGCCAGCAGCTTAAGGGGGCCCTACGAGCAGTACTTC
few,TRBJ2-1,TRBV11-2,NA,CASSFWVGIEQFF,TGTGCCAGCAGCTTCTGGGTTGGGATCGAGCAGTTCTTC
NA,TRBJ2-3,TRBV2,NA,CASSSAGGTDTQYF,TGTGCCAGCAGTTCGGCGGGTGGCACAGATACGCAGTATTTT
NA,TRBJ1-1,TRBV7-6,NA,CASSLSFSGYMNTEAFF,TGTGCCAGCAGCTTATCATTCTCGGGGTATATGAACACTGAAGCTTTCTTT
NA,TRBJ2-5,TRBV10-1,NA,CASIKSRGGPRETQYF,TGCGCCAGCATTAAGAGTAGGGGAGGCCCTAGAGAGACCCAGTACTTC
NA,TRBJ2-3,TRBV15,NA,CATTSGTASTDTQYF,TGTGCCACTACCTCCGGGACCGCGAGTACAGATACGCAGTATTTT
NA,TRBJ1-1,TRBV6-6,TRBD1,CASSYQQGRGNTEAFF,TGTGCCAGCAGTTACCAACAGGGGAGGGGGAACACTGAAGCTTTCTTT
NA,TRBJ2-3,TRBV7-2,NA,CASSYLQGKADTQYF,TGTGCCAGCAGCTACTTACAGGGAAAGGCAGATACGCAGTATTTT
NA,TRBJ1-2,TRBV25-1,TRBD1,CASSEGLTGNYGYTF,TGTGCCAGCAGTGAAGGTTTGACAGGGAACTATGGCTACACCTTC
NA,TRBJ1-5,TRBV4-1,TRBD1,CASSQDFMQGGYQPQHF,TGCGCCAGCAGCCAAGATTTCATGCAGGGGGGATATCAGCCCCAGCATTTT
many,TRBJ2-3,TRBV5-1,TRBD2,CASSLTSSGSGGDTQYF,TGCGCCAGCAGCTTGACTTCTAGCGGGAGTGGTGGAGATACGCAGTATTTT
NA,TRBJ1-1,TRBV5-4,NA,CASSFLGFEAFF,TGTGCCAGCAGCTTTTTAGGGTTTGAAGCTTTCTTT
NA,TRBJ1-5,TRBV28,NA,CASSSPPQPQHF,TGTGCCAGCAGCTCGCCTCCTCAGCCCCAGCATTTT
NA,TRBJ2-1,TRBV6-5,TRBD2,CASSYSFPSGTQEQFF,TGTGCCAGCAGTTACTCGTTCCCTAGCGGGACCCAGGAGCAGTTCTTC